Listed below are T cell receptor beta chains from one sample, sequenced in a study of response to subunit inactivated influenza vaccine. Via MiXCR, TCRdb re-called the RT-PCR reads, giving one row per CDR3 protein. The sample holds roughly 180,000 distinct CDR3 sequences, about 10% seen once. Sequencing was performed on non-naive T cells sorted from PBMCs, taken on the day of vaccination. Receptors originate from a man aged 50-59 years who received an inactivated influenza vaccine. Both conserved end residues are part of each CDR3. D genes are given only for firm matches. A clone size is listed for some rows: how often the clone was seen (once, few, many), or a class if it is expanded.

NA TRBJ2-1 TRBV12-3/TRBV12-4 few TGTGCCAGCAGTTTAGCGCCCAGTGAGCAGTTCTTC CASSLAPSEQFF
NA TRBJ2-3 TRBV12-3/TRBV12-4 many TGTGCCAGCAGTTTAAGGCTGCTCACAGATACGCAGTATTTT CASSLRLLTDTQYF
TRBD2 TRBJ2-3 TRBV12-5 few TGTGCTAGTGGTTTGGTTCCGGGACTAGCGGGCTCAGATACGCAGTATTTT CASGLVPGLAGSDTQYF
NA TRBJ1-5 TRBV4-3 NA TGCGCCAGCAGCCAATTTGACAATCAGCCCCAGCATTTT CASSQFDNQPQHF
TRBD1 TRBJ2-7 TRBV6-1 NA TGTGCCAGCAGGAAGGACAGGGGGCTAGGTGAGCAGTACTTC CASRKDRGLGEQYF
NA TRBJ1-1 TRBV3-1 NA TGTGCCAGCAGCCAAGGGGGGGGCGCTGAAGCTTTCTTT CASSQGGGAEAFF
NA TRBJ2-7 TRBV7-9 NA TGTGCCAGCACCGGTCGAGCCTACGAGCAGTACTTC CASTGRAYEQYF
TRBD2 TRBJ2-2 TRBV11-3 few TGTGCCAGCAGCCCTTTTAGCGGGGGGTTCACCGGGGAGCTGTTTTTT CASSPFSGGFTGELFF
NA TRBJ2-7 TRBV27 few TGTGCCAGCAGTTTGGGCAGGGGCTTGGTCGAGCAGTACTTC CASSLGRGLVEQYF
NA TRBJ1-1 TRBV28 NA TGTGCCATCCGCGACATGAACACTGAAGCTTTCTTT CAIRDMNTEAFF
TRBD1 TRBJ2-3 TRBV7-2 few TGTGCCAGCAGGTCCGGACAGGGGGGCACAGATACGCAGTATTTT CASRSGQGGTDTQYF
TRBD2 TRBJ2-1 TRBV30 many TGTGCCTGCGACGGCCCCGGACTAGCGGTCGGGGGGCAGTTCTTC CACDGPGLAVGGQFF
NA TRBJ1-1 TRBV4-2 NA TGTGCCAGCAGCCGGGGGGAGGGGGACACTGAAGCTTTCTTT CASSRGEGDTEAFF
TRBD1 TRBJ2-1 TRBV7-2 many TGTGCCAGCATCGTTAGGGGACAGAATTACAATGAGCAGTTCTTC CASIVRGQNYNEQFF
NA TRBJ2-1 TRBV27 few TGTGCCAGCAGTTTATTCCGGGGGGCCAATGAGCAGTTCTTC CASSLFRGANEQFF
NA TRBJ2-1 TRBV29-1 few TGCAGCGCCCTGGGACGTTTTAATGAGCAGTTCTTC CSALGRFNEQFF
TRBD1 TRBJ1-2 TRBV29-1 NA TGCAGCGTTGGACAGGGGCCTAACTATGGCTACACCTTC CSVGQGPNYGYTF
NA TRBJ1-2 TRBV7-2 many TGTGCCAGCAGCCCCCCAGGGTACTATGGCTACACCTTC CASSPPGYYGYTF
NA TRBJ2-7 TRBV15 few TGTGCCACCAGCAGAGCCCCGCTAGGCGAGCAGTACTTC CATSRAPLGEQYF
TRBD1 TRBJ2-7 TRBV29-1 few TGCAGCGTTGAGGGGACAGGGGGCGCGGAGCAGTACTTC CSVEGTGGAEQYF
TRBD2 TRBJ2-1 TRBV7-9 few TGTGCCAGCAGCTTAAGACTAGCGCCTAGGAACAATGAGCAGTTCTTC CASSLRLAPRNNEQFF
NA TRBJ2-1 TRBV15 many TGTGCCACCAGCAGAGATCTGGGGAGGAATGAGCAGTTCTTC CATSRDLGRNEQFF
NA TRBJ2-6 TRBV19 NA TGTGCCAGTAGTATGGCTGGGGCCAACGTCCTGACTTTC CASSMAGANVLTF
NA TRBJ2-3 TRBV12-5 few TGTGCTAGTGGTCCCTCTAGCACAGATACGCAGTATTTT CASGPSSTDTQYF
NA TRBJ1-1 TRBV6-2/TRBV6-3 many TGTGCCAGCAGTTACCATCCGAGCTCTGAAGCTTTCTTT CASSYHPSSEAFF
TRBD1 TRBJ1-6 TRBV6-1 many TGTGCCAGCAGGGGCGAGACAGGGAATTCACCCCTCCACTTT CASRGETGNSPLHF
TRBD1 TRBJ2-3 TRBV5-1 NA TGCGCCAGCAGCTGGTCCCGGGACAGGGGAGGAGATACGCAGTATTTT CASSWSRDRGGDTQYF
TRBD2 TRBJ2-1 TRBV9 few TGTGCCAGCAGCGTATCCGGGGGGTCCTACAATGAGCAGTTCTTC CASSVSGGSYNEQFF
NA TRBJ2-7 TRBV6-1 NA TGTGCCGCGAGACGGAACTACGAGCAGTACTTC CAARRNYEQYF
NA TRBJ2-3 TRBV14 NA TGTGCCAGCAGACGACTAGAGGTCGGTACGCAGTATTTT CASRRLEVGTQYF
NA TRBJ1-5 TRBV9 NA TGTGCCAGCAGCGTAGAGGACGGTAGCAATCAGCCCCAGCATTTT CASSVEDGSNQPQHF
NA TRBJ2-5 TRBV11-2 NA TGTGCCAGCAGCCCCCAAACCGGGACCAGTAGGGAGACCCAGTACTTC CASSPQTGTSRETQYF
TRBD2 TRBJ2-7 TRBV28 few TGTGCCAGCAAAACCCCGGGGGGAAGGTACGAGCAGTACTTC CASKTPGGRYEQYF
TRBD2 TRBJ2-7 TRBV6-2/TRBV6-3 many TGTGCCAGCAGTTATTCCGGACTAGTGGGGGTATACTACGAGCAGTACTTC CASSYSGLVGVYYEQYF
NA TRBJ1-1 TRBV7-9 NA TGTGCCAGCAGCAAAGTGGCCGGGTTCACTGAAGCTTTCTTT CASSKVAGFTEAFF
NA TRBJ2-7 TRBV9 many TGTGCCAGCAACGAATTTGGCGGGGTCTACGAGCAGTACTTC CASNEFGGVYEQYF
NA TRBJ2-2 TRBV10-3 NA TGTGCCATCAGTGAGCCGCAGGGGAACACCGGGGAGCTGTTTTTT CAISEPQGNTGELFF
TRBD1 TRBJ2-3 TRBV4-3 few TGCGCCAGCAGCCAGGCCGGGACAGGGGGCACAGATACGCAGTATTTT CASSQAGTGGTDTQYF
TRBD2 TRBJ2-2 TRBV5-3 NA TGTGCCATGGGCCCTGGGCCTAGCGGGAGTTGGGACACCGGGGAGCTGTTTTTT CAMGPGPSGSWDTGELFF
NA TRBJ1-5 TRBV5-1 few TGCGCCAGCAGCTTGGCCTGGGATCAGCCCCAGCATTTT CASSLAWDQPQHF
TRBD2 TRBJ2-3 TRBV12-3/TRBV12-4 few TGTGCCAGCAGTGGACTCAGCGGGACTAGCACAGATACGCAGTATTTT CASSGLSGTSTDTQYF
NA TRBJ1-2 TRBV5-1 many TGCGCCAGCAGCTTGGGTTATGGTAGTATCAGGGAGCCCCTACTAAACTATGGCTACACCTTC CASSLGYGSIREPLLNYGYTF
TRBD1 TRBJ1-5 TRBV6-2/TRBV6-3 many TGTGCCAGCAGCCCACCGACAGGGGAGGGAAGCAATCAGCCCCAGCATTTT CASSPPTGEGSNQPQHF